These 6 T cell receptor beta chains were sequenced from one sample in a study of T-cell memory formation after mild COVID-19. TCRdb re-analysed the 5' RACE reads in MiXCR, keeping a single row per CDR3 protein. Counted here are about 190,000 distinct CDR3 sequences, roughly 27% occurring once; the ten biggest clones make up roughly 10%. Input material: PBMCs or a T cell subset sorted from them (not recorded which). These receptors all stem from an adult woman who had mild COVID-19 (a few samples of this study predate the infection). Cell type and time point are not known.

This clonotype has a count of ten or more. This chain links TRBV29-1 with TRBJ2-2; D possibly corresponds to TRBD1 (6 bases). The CDR3 loop spans 14 amino acids. Germline lookup yields CDR1 SQVTM and CDR2 ANQGSEA. With 4 bases removed from V and 4 bases from J, the gap between germline ends came to 13 bases. CDR3 DNA sequence: TGCAGCGTTGCTGAAGAGGGGGTCACCGGGGAGCTGTTTTTT. Its protein product is CSVAEEGVTGELFF.

The J gene is TRBJ2-1, the V gene TRBV20-1; 9 bases map to TRBD1. This CDR3 region has 13 residues. Germline trimming cut 6 bases from V and 4 bases from J; bases unmatched to any gene: 4. Germline-derived CDR1 and CDR2 are DFQATT and SNEGSKA (reference sequence). CDR3 sequence: CSAPGQGYNEQFF. CDR3 DNA: TGCAGTGCCCCGGGACAGGGTTACAATGAGCAGTTCTTC.

The J gene is TRBJ2-1, the V gene TRBV4-2; D remains unclear. Trimming stripped 4 bases from V and 9 bases from J, with 7 bases between. Germline CDR1 LGHNA, CDR2 YNFKEQ. The CDR3 runs to 11 residues. This CDR3 reads CASSPDREQFF. The CDR3 DNA reads as TGTGCCAGCAGCCCGGACCGTGAGCAGTTCTTC.

This clonotype has just a few counts. The chain joins TRBV15 to TRBJ2-5; no reliable D call. The CDR3 has 17 residues. The germline CDR1 and CDR2 sequences are LNHNV and YYDKDF (reference sequence). The V gene lost 0 bases and the J gene lost 5 bases, with 19 bases spanning the gap. CDR3 in amino acids: CATSRDGFEQARETQYF. The CDR3 DNA reads TGTGCCACCAGCAGAGATGGGTTCGAGCAGGCAAGGGAGACCCAGTACTTC.

V is TRBV18 and J is TRBJ2-1, with D possibly matching TRBD1 (7 bases). V lost 3 bases and J lost 6, with 12 bases in between. This CDR3 is built from 14 residues. Germline V CDR1 and CDR2: KGHSH, LQKENI. The CDR3, as DNA: TGTGCCAGCTCACCCCAGGGGGGTTTCAATGAGCAGTTCTTC. The encoded protein is CASSPQGGFNEQFF.

The chain joins TRBV5-1 to TRBJ2-2; D unresolved. V was shortened by 4 bases and J by 0 bases, with 13 bases between the two germline ends. Germline V gene data show CDR1 as SGHRS and CDR2 as YFSETQ. CDR3 size: 16 residues. The CDR3 reads CASSPLLPTNTGELFF. The CDR3 DNA reads TGCGCCAGCAGCCCGTTACTACCCACGAACACCGGGGAGCTGTTTTTT.